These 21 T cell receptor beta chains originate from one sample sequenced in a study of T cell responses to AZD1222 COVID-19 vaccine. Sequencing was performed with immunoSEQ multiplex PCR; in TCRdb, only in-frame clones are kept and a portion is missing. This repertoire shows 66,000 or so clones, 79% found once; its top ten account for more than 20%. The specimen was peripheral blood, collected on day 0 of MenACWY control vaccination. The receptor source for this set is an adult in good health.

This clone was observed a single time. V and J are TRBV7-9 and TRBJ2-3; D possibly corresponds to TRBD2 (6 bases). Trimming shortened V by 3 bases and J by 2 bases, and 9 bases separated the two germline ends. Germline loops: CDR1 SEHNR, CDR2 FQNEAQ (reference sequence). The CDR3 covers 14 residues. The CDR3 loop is CASSFGTFTDTQYF. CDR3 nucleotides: TGTGCCAGCAGCTTTGGGACTTTCACAGATACGCAGTATTTT.

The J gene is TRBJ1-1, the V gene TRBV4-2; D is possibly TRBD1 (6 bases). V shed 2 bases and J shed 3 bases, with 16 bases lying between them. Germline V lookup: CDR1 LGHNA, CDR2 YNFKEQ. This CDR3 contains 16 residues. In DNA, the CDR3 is TGTGCCAGCAGCCAATCGGGGGCCAGGGCTTACACTGAAGCTTTCTTT. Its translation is CASSQSGARAYTEAFF.

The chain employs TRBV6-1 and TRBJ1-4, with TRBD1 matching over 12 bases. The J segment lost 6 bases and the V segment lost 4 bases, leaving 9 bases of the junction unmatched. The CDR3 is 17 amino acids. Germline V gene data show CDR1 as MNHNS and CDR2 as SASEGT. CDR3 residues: CASSGSRDRGRYEKLFF. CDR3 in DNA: TGTGCCAGCAGTGGGTCCCGGGACAGGGGGCGGTATGAAAAACTGTTTTTT.

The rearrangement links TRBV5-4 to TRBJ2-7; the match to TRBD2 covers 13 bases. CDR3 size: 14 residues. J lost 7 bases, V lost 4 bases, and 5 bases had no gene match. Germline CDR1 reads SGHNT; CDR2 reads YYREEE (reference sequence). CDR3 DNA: TGTGCCAGCAGCCAGGGACTAGCGGGGAGGGAGCAGTACTTC. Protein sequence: CASSQGLAGREQYF.

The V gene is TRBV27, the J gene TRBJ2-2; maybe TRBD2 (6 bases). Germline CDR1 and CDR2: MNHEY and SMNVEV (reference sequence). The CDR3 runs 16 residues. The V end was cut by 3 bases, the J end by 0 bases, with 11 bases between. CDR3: CASSLLAFANTGELFF. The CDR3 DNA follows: TGTGCCAGCAGTTTGCTAGCGTTCGCGAACACCGGGGAGCTGTTTTTT.

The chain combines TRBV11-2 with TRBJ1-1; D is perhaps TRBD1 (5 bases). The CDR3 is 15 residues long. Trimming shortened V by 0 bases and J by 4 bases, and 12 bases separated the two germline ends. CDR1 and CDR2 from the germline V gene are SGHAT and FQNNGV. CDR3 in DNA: TGTGCCAGCAGCTTAGATCTAAACGGGGGCACTGAAGCTTTCTTT. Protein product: CASSLDLNGGTEAFF.

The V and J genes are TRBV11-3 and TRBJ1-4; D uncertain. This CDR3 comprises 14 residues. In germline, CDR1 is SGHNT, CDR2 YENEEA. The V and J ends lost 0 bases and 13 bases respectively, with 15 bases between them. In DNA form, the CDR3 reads TGTGCCAGCAGCTTAGATCTTAGGCTACTAGGACTGTTTTTT. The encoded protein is CASSLDLRLLGLFF. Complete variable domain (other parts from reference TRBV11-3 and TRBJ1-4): EAGVVQSPRYKIIEKKQPVAFWCNPISGHNTLYWYLQNLGQGPELLIRYENEEAVDDSQLPKDRFSAERLKGVDSTLKIQPAELGDSAVYLCASSLDLRLLGLFFGSGTQLSVL.

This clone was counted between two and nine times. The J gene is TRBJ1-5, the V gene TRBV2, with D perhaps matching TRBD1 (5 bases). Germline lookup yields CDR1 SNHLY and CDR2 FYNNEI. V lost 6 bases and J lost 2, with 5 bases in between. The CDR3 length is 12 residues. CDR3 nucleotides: TGTGCCAGCAGGGGGGGCAATCAGCCCCAGCATTTT. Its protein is CASRGGNQPQHF.

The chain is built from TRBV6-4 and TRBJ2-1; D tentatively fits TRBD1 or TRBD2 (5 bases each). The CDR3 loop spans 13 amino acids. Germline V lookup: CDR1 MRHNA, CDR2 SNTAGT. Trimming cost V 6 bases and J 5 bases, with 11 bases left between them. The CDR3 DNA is TGTGCCAGCAGCCGGGACCAAAACAATGAGCAGTTCTTC. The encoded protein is CASSRDQNNEQFF.

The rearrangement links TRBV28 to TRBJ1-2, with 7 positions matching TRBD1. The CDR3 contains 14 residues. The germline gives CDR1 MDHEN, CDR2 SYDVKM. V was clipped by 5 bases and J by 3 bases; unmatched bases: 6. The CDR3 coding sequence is TGTGCCAGCAGTCGTGGAGGGGGCTACTATGGCTACACCTTC. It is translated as CASSRGGGYYGYTF.

CDR3 amino acids: CAWSVRGDTEAFF. Written as DNA, the CDR3 is TGTGCCTGGTCTGTTCGGGGGGACACTGAAGCTTTCTTT. This sequence joins TRBV30 and TRBJ1-1; tentatively, D is TRBD1 (5 bases). Per the germline V gene, CDR1 is GTSNPN and CDR2 is SVGIG (reference sequence). V dropped 5 bases and J dropped 3 bases, with 13 bases sitting between them. The CDR3 is 13 residues long.

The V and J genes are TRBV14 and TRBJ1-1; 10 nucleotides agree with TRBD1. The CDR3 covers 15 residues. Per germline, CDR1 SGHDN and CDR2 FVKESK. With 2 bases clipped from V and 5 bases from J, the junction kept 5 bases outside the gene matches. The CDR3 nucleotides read TGTGCCAGCAGCCAACGGACAGGGGGGGGAACTGAAGCTTTCTTT. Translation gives CASSQRTGGGTEAFF. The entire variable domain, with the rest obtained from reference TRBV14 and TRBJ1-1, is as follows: EAGVTQFPSHSVIEKGQTVTLRCDPISGHDNLYWYRRVMGKEIKFLLHFVKESKQDESGMPNNRFLAERTGGTYSTLKVQPAELEDSGVYFCASSQRTGGGTEAFFGQGTRLTVV.

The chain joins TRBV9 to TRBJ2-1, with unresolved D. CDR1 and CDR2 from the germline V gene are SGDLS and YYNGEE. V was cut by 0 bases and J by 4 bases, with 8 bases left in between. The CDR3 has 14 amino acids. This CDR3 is CASSVAHGYNEQFF. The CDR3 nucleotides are TGTGCCAGCAGCGTAGCACACGGGTACAATGAGCAGTTCTTC.

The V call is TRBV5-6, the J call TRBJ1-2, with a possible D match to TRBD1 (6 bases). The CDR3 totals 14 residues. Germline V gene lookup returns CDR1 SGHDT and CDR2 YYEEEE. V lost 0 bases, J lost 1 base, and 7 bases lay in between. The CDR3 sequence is CASSLDRVNYGYTF. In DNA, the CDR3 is TGTGCCAGCAGCTTGGACAGGGTTAACTATGGCTACACCTTC.

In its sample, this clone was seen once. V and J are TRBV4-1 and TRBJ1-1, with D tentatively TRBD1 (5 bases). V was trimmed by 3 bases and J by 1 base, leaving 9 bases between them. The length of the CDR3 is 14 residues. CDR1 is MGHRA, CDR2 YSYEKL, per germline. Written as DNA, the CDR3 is TGCGCCAGCAGCCAGTGGACACAGAACACTGAAGCTTTCTTT. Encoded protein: CASSQWTQNTEAFF.

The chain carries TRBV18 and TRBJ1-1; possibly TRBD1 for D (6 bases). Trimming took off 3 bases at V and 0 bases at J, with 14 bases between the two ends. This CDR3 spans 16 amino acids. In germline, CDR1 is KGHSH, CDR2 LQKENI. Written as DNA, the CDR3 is TGTGCCAGCTCACCCGATACAGGGCCCATGAACACTGAAGCTTTCTTT. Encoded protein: CASSPDTGPMNTEAFF.

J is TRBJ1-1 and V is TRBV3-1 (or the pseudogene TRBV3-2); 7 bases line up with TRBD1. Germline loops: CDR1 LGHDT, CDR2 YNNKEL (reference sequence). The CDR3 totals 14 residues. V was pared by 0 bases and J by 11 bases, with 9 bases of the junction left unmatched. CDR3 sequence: CASSQDYRGVRAFF. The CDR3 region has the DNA TGTGCCAGCAGCCAAGATTACAGGGGAGTTCGTGCTTTCTTT.

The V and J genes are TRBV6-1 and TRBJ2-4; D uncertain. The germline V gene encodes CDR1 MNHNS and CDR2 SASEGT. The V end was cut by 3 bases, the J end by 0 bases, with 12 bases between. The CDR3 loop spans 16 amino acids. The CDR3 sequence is CASSEASVVAKNIQYF. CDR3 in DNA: TGTGCCAGCAGTGAGGCCTCGGTCGTAGCCAAAAACATTCAGTACTTC.

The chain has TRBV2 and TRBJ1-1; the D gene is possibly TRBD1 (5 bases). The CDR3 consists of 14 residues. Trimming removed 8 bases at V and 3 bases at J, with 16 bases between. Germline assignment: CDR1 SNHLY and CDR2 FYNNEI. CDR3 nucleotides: TGTGCCAGCGGAGGTCCTTTCAGGGACACTGAAGCTTTCTTT. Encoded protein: CASGGPFRDTEAFF.

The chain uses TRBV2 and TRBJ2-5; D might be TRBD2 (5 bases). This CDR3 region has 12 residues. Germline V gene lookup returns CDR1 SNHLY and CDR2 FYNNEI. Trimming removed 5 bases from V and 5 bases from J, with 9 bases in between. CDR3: CASSPLDETQYF. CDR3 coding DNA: TGTGCCAGCAGTCCACTAGACGAGACCCAGTACTTC.

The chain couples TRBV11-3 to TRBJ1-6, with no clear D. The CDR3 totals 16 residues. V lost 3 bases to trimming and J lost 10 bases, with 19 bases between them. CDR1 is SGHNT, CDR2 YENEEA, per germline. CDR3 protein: CASSLPIQAPASPLHF. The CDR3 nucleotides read TGTGCCAGCAGCTTGCCAATTCAAGCTCCGGCGTCACCCCTCCACTTT.